This TCR beta chain was sequenced during a study of shared clonotypes between healthy human individuals. The study's findings and limits: Clonotype sharing levels among donors were expected to vary with sequencing depth.

Remarks on this clone: Its matching antigen is unknown.

The assay used deep level. Generated by immunoSEQ multiplex PCR, the TCRdb table keeps only in-frame clones and is missing some. The repertoire holds roughly 500,000 clones, with 70% to 80% as singletons. Healthy HIV-negative adults without recent acute infections or vaccinations served as donors. Every contributor of samples was a Caucasian grown-up residing in Nashville, Tennessee. The sample was PBMCs. This receptor was taken from a woman between 35 and 50 years old in good health. Some clones in this sample may be carry-over from other donors' samples.

This chain's CDR3 is CASSNSGDYGYTF. The CDR3 bases are TGCGCCAGCAGCAACTCGGGAGACTATGGCTACACCTTC. The chain joins TRBV5-1 to TRBJ1-2; unclear D gene. With 4 bases removed from V and 3 bases from J, the gap between germline ends came to 10 bases. The CDR3 has 13 residues. The germline gives CDR1 SGHRS, CDR2 YFSETQ.